This T cell receptor beta chain was profiled in a study of blood T cell repertoires in COVID-19. Whole-study context: Spain, Italy and the United States supplied samples that represented acute and convalescent COVID-19. PBMCs, B-cell-depleted T cells, or T cells provided the cDNA or gDNA that made up the material.

As handled by the study authors: Reference gene primer amplification in the assay estimated nucleated cell counts. Only in-frame clones appear in the TCRdb table, and some are missing; sequencing was by immunoSEQ multiplex PCR. V and J calls and clone size are as listed in that table; D and trimming were resolved from the DNA. The sample includes around 120,000 clones, approximately 83% of them seen just once. The CDR3 length is 13 residues. Germline trimming cut 8 bases from V and 5 bases from J; bases unmatched to any gene: 7. Per the germline V gene, CDR1 is MDHEN and CDR2 is SYDVKM. The sample comprised peripheral blood. V gene TRBV28 combines with J gene TRBJ1-2, with TRBD1 matching over 8 bases. The receptor was isolated from a man older than 75 with acute or convalescent COVID-19. The DNA for the CDR3 is TGTGCCAGCGAGGGGACAGGTTATTATGGCTACACCTTC. Translating it yields CASEGTGYYGYTF.